The 9 T cell receptor beta chains given below trace back to one sample, sequenced in a study of shared clonotypes between healthy human individuals. TCRdb's table, derived via immunoSEQ multiplex PCR, lists solely in-frame clones and lacks some. Of about 1 million clones in the sample, roughly 80% were seen once. Material: memory CD4+ T cells sorted from blood. The subset: CD45RA-negative fraction. Every receptor here comes from a man aged 18-30 years in good health.

This clone was seen a handful of times. The sample has other DNA sequences that encode this CDR3 too. The chain joins TRBV11-2 to TRBJ1-6; a weak D match, TRBD1 (5 bases). Trimming took 4 bases from V and 5 from J, leaving 9 bases between them. The CDR3 runs 14 residues. CDR1 and CDR2 (germline): SGHAT, FQNNGV. This CDR3 reads CASSSGGDNSPLHF. CDR3 nucleotides: TGTGCCAGCAGCTCCGGAGGGGATAATTCACCCCTCCACTTT.

The V and J genes are TRBV6-1 and TRBJ2-5; perhaps TRBD2 as D (5 bases). The V gene's germline CDR1 is MNHNS and CDR2 SASEGT. The length of the CDR3 is 15 residues. Trimming cost V 2 bases and J 4 bases, with 14 bases left between them. The CDR3 DNA follows: TGTGCCAGCAGTGAAAAGATGCCTAGCCGAGAGACCCAGTACTTC. Protein: CASSEKMPSRETQYF.

This clone was recorded only once. The CDR3 loop reads CASSFYINYGYTF. The CDR3 bases are TGTGCCAGCAGCTTTTACATCAACTATGGCTACACCTTC. The gene calls are TRBV7-8 and TRBJ1-2; D uncertain. Trimming shortened V by 3 bases and J by 2 bases, and 7 bases separated the two germline ends. This CDR3 spans 13 amino acids. The germline V gene has CDR1 SGHVS and CDR2 FQNEAQ.

The genes are TRBV30 and TRBJ2-3; 8 nucleotides align to TRBD2. Germline loops: CDR1 GTSNPN, CDR2 SVGIG (reference sequence). The CDR3 extends over 14 amino acids. Losses at the gene ends were 8 bases for V and 1 base for J; bases not matched to a gene: 8. The CDR3 DNA sequence: TGTGCCCGGGCGGCCGGGGGGGGCACAGATACGCAGTATTTT. This translates into CARAAGGGTDTQYF.

This clone was seen a few times. The chain is built from TRBV5-1 and TRBJ2-3, with 8 bases aligning to TRBD2. CDR3 size: 15 residues. CDR1 is SGHRS and CDR2 is YFSETQ in the germline V gene. V shed 7 bases and J 2 bases; nucleotides not matched to a gene: 9. The CDR3: CASGGSGGLTDTQYF. The CDR3, as DNA: TGCGCCAGCGGGGGAAGCGGGGGCCTCACAGATACGCAGTATTTT.

The rearrangement links TRBV4-3 to TRBJ1-2; 9 bases map to TRBD1. This CDR3 contains 13 residues. The V segment lost 4 bases and the J segment 4 bases; nucleotides outside the gene matches: 1. The V gene's germline CDR1 is LGHNA and CDR2 YSLEER. The CDR3 DNA sequence: TGCGCCAGCAGCCGGGACAGGGTCTATGGCTACACCTTC. It is translated as CASSRDRVYGYTF.

This sequence joins TRBV6-6 and TRBJ1-3; possibly TRBD1 for D (5 bases). The ends were cut back, 8 bases at V and 0 bases at J, with 11 bases in the middle. Germline V gives CDR1 MNHNY, CDR2 SVGAGI (reference sequence). CDR3 length: 14 residues. CDR3 nucleotide sequence: TGTGCCAGCGGTTTCGGGGGCTCTGGAAACACCATATATTTT. As protein: CASGFGGSGNTIYF.

V and J are TRBV11-2 and TRBJ1-1; 8 bases align to TRBD1. Germline CDR1 reads SGHAT; CDR2 reads FQNNGV. The CDR3 covers 16 residues. V lost 5 bases, J lost 1 base, and 9 bases stayed unmatched. In DNA, the CDR3 is TGTGCCAGCAGCGACAGGGGCGCGGTCGGGAACACTGAAGCTTTCTTT. Its protein product is CASSDRGAVGNTEAFF.

This clone was picked up a small number of times. The CDR3: CASKGGYYEQYF. DNA for the CDR3: TGTGCCAGCAAAGGGGGTTACTACGAGCAGTACTTC. V and J are TRBV28 and TRBJ2-7, with D maybe TRBD1 (6 bases). Germline V lookup: CDR1 MDHEN, CDR2 SYDVKM. V was clipped by 7 bases and J by 3 bases, with 10 bases between them. The CDR3 consists of 12 residues.